This T cell receptor beta chain was sequenced in a study of immune heterogeneity within non-small cell lung tumors. General observations from the study: Dominant CDR3 beta clonotypes repeated across a patient's tumor loci, while different loci held unique high-frequency clones. High-frequency T-cell receptor beta clonotypes differed largely between individual patients.

Ten or more counts support this clonotype. What it binds is not known. This CDR3 is built from 14 residues. Between the trimmed V and J ends, which lost 3 bases and 0 bases, there was a span of 11 bases. Germline assignment: CDR1 GTSNPN and CDR2 SVGIG (reference sequence). Template came from bulk tumor genomic DNA, at approximately 620 ng per sample. Multiple widely separated biopsies were taken from each primary tumor at surgery. Curative surgery was undertaken by patients, who had untreated, newly diagnosed non-small cell lung cancer. Those donating were patients (newly diagnosed with non-small cell lung cancer) who were having surgery with curative intent. Multiplex PCR employing 32 V and 13 J primers generated amplicons of the TCR beta CDR3. MiXCR was run by TCRdb on the multiplex PCR reads, yielding one entry per CDR3 protein. The sample has approximately 6,000 distinct CDR3 sequences, 20% to 25% seen once.

Input material: lung tumor tissue. The chain combines TRBV30 with TRBJ1-1; the D gene is possibly TRBD1 (5 bases). The sequence was obtained from a man between 60 and 70 years old with non-small cell lung cancer. CDR3 loop: CAWSAQVLNTEAFF. The DNA of the CDR3 is TGTGCCTGGAGCGCACAGGTTTTGAACACTGAAGCTTTCTTT. Looking up the rest from reference TRBV30 and TRBJ1-1 gives the full variable domain: SQTIHQWPATLVQPVGSPLSLECTVEGTSNPNLYWYRQAAGRGLQLLFYSVGIGQISSEVPQNLSASRPQDRQFILSSKKLLLSDSGFYLCAWSAQVLNTEAFFGQGTRLTVV.